One sample yielded the 26 T cell receptor beta chains listed below, sequenced in a study of beta chain features in type 1 diabetes (dated by TCRdb to 2017 to 2018). Receptor libraries were prepared by the immunoSEQ multiplex PCR assay. The entire isolated RNA was reverse transcribed using the High Capacity cDNA Reverse Transcription Kit, and thus expressed TCRB transcripts were sequenced. Not all clones reach the TCRdb copy of this immuneACCESS table, which keeps in-frame sequences only. Checked studies attribute under half of the gap to unresolved V genes and leave the rest unexplained. The sample table lists over 500,000 clones, about 14% of them with a count of one. The top ten clonotypes cover about 0.093% of the sample. Sequencing was performed on naive CD4+ T cells from blood. Explained via the paper, the cell subset or site label denotes: true naive CD4+ T cells. These receptors were collected from a man aged 18-30 years in good health.

J is TRBJ2-5 and V is TRBV4-1; D is unresolved. Trimming took 0 bases from V and 6 from J, leaving 11 bases between them. Germline V gene lookup returns CDR1 MGHRA and CDR2 YSYEKL. The CDR3 length is 14 residues. CDR3 region: CASSQEDNRQTQYF. CDR3 nucleotides: TGCGCCAGCAGCCAAGAGGATAATAGGCAGACCCAGTACTTC.

This clone appeared a few times. The chain links TRBV29-1 to TRBJ2-7, with 14 nucleotides matching TRBD2. V dropped 4 bases and J dropped 6; count of bases not matched to a gene: 5. The CDR3 loop spans 14 amino acids. Looked up from germline, CDR1 is SQVTM and CDR2 is ANQGSEA. The CDR3 spells CSVATSGGAVEQYF. The CDR3 nucleotides are TGCAGCGTTGCGACTAGCGGGGGGGCCGTCGAGCAGTACTTC.

This clone was seen a handful of times. The chain links TRBV4-1 to TRBJ1-3; 9 nucleotides match TRBD1. The V and J ends lost 2 bases and 3 bases, in that order; junction bases with no gene match: 14. The CDR3 runs 19 residues. Germline-derived CDR1 and CDR2 are MGHRA and YSYEKL. CDR3 protein: CASSQRLVGQGQNGNTIYF. The CDR3, as DNA: TGCGCCAGCAGCCAAAGGCTTGTGGGACAGGGCCAGAATGGAAACACCATATATTTT.

The CDR3 region is CASTRENIQYF. The DNA of the CDR3 is TGTGCCAGCACAAGGGAAAACATTCAGTACTTC. The chain links TRBV6-6 to TRBJ2-4; D remains unclear. V was pared by 7 bases and J by 5 bases, with 6 bases between. The CDR3 has 11 amino acids. CDR1 and CDR2 from the germline V gene are MNHNY and SVGAGI (reference sequence).

CDR3 region: CASSQEAGVGELFF. The DNA for the CDR3 is TGTGCCAGCAGCCAGGAGGCCGGGGTTGGGGAGCTGTTTTTT. The chain couples TRBV4-2 to TRBJ2-2, with D possibly TRBD2 on 5 matching bases. Germline loops: CDR1 LGHNA, CDR2 YNFKEQ. This CDR3 contains 14 residues. Trimming pared 3 bases from V and 8 bases from J, leaving 13 bases between.

This clone was seen only a few times. The chain uses TRBV28 and TRBJ1-2; 7 bases align to TRBD1. Germline V lookup: CDR1 MDHEN, CDR2 SYDVKM. The V segment lost 6 bases and the J segment 5 bases; nucleotides outside the gene matches: 9. The CDR3 loop spans 14 amino acids. The CDR3 sequence: CASRGGGTGYGYTF. In DNA form, the CDR3 reads TGTGCCAGCAGGGGAGGGGGCACAGGGTATGGCTACACCTTC.

This chain uses TRBV4-3 with TRBJ1-2; D possibly corresponds to TRBD1 (6 bases). This CDR3 has 17 amino acids. Germline CDR1 and CDR2: LGHNA and YSLEER. Trimming removed 0 bases at V and 2 bases at J, with 16 bases between. Written as DNA, the CDR3 is TGCGCCAGCAGCCAAGATGACAGGCTATCCTTAAACTATGGCTACACCTTC. Encoded protein: CASSQDDRLSLNYGYTF.

The rearrangement links TRBV5-1 to TRBJ2-1; unclear D gene. Germline V gene sequence: CDR1 SGHRS, CDR2 YFSETQ. CDR3 size: 14 residues. V was shortened by 0 bases and J by 4 bases, with 8 bases between the two germline ends. In DNA, the CDR3 is TGCGCCAGCAGCTTGGATGAAGGGTACAATGAGCAGTTCTTC. It specifies CASSLDEGYNEQFF. Combining the CDR3 with reference TRBV5-1 and TRBJ2-1 gives the whole variable domain KAGVTQTPRYLIKTRGQQVTLSCSPISGHRSVSWYQQTPGQGLQFLFEYFSETQRNKGNFPGRFSGRQFSNSRSEMNVSTLELGDSALYLCASSLDEGYNEQFFGPGTRLTVL.

This clone turned up a few times. V and J are TRBV29-1 and TRBJ1-1, with a possible D match to TRBD1 (5 bases). Trimming cost V 3 bases and J 1 base, with 9 bases left between them. The germline CDR1 and CDR2 sequences are SQVTM and ANQGSEA. The CDR3 covers 13 residues. The DNA of the CDR3 is TGCAGCGTTGAGGTGGGGCAGAACACTGAAGCTTTCTTT. Protein sequence: CSVEVGQNTEAFF.

The table lists this clone with a few counts. The chain combines TRBV7-2 with TRBJ1-2, with 7 bases aligning to TRBD1. Trimming cost V 6 bases and J 4 bases; bases outside gene matches: 11. The CDR3 runs 15 residues. The germline V gene has CDR1 SGHTA and CDR2 FQGNSA. CDR3 nucleotide sequence: TGTGCCAGCAGTCATAACAGGGGAATAACCTATGGCTACACCTTC. Amino acids: CASSHNRGITYGYTF.

The sample holds a few counts of this clone. The chain joins TRBV5-1 to TRBJ2-2, with D hard to call. Germline assignment: CDR1 SGHRS and CDR2 YFSETQ. The V end was cut by 4 bases, the J end by 5 bases, with 15 bases between. The CDR3 length is 15 residues. The CDR3 DNA follows: TGCGCCAGCAGCCCTCGCGCGACCGGGACCGGGGAGCTGTTTTTT. Encoded protein: CASSPRATGTGELFF.

This clone appeared a few times. The V call is TRBV4-2, the J call TRBJ1-2; 8 bases fit TRBD1. The CDR3 extends over 15 amino acids. From germline, CDR1 is LGHNA and CDR2 YNFKEQ. V was pared by 2 bases and J by 8 bases, with 10 bases of the junction left unmatched. CDR3 sequence: CASSQFGQGDRGYTF. The CDR3 coding sequence is TGTGCCAGCAGCCAATTTGGACAGGGCGACAGGGGCTACACCTTC.

This chain uses TRBV5-1 with TRBJ1-2; 7 bases agree with TRBD1. With 5 bases clipped from V and 5 bases from J, the junction kept 6 bases outside the gene matches. The germline gives CDR1 SGHRS, CDR2 YFSETQ. The CDR3 is 13 amino acids. CDR3 residues: CASRGDSVYGYTF. In nucleotides, the CDR3 is TGCGCCAGCAGAGGGGACAGCGTATATGGCTACACCTTC. Together with reference TRBV5-1 and TRBJ1-2, the CDR3 gives the full variable domain: KAGVTQTPRYLIKTRGQQVTLSCSPISGHRSVSWYQQTPGQGLQFLFEYFSETQRNKGNFPGRFSGRQFSNSRSEMNVSTLELGDSALYLCASRGDSVYGYTFGSGTRLTVV.

This clone has just a few counts. The junction and the germline gene differ at one end; a read error may be behind it. CDR3 sequence: CASSLAGFGEQFF. CDR3 sequence (DNA): TGTGCTAGCAGCTTAGCAGGGTTCGGTGAGCAGTTCTTC. The chain is built from TRBV7-7 and TRBJ2-1; the D gene is possibly TRBD1 (5 bases). The V gene's germline CDR1 is SSHAT and CDR2 FNYEAQ (reference sequence). This CDR3 is 13 amino acids long.

J is TRBJ1-5 and V is TRBV11-2, with D perhaps TRBD1 (6 bases). Looked up from germline, CDR1 is SGHAT and CDR2 is FQNNGV. The CDR3 length is 15 residues. With 4 bases removed from V and 2 bases from J, the gap between germline ends came to 12 bases. CDR3 sequence reads: CASSSQGGGNQPQHF. CDR3 nucleotides: TGTGCCAGCAGCTCACAGGGTGGAGGCAATCAGCCCCAGCATTTT. The full variable domain, its missing parts supplied by reference TRBV11-2 and TRBJ1-5, is EAGVAQSPRYKIIEKRQSVAFWCNPISGHATLYWYQQILGQGPKLLIQFQNNGVVDDSQLPKDRFSAERLKGVDSTLKIQPAKLEDSAVYLCASSSQGGGNQPQHFGDGTRLSIL.

The V and J genes are TRBV7-2 and TRBJ2-1; D may be TRBD1 or TRBD2 (5 bases each). Germline V lookup: CDR1 SGHTA, CDR2 FQGNSA. The CDR3 runs 15 residues. Trimming shortened V by 5 bases and J by 6 bases, and 17 bases separated the two germline ends. The CDR3 region has the DNA TGTGCCAGCAGCCGACGGGACCTCCACGGCAATGAGCAGTTCTTC. Its translation: CASSRRDLHGNEQFF. The whole variable domain, filled in from reference TRBV7-2 and TRBJ2-1, reads GAGVSQSPSNKVTEKGKDVELRCDPISGHTALYWYRQSLGQGLEFLIYFQGNSAPDKSGLPSDRFSAERTGGSVSTLTIQRTQQEDSAVYLCASSRRDLHGNEQFFGPGTRLTVL.

This clone showed up just a few times. The chain recombines TRBV5-1 with TRBJ2-1; 8 bases map to TRBD2. The CDR3 contains 18 residues. CDR1 is SGHRS, CDR2 YFSETQ, per germline. Trimming took 3 bases from V and 0 from J; bases not matched to a gene: 11. This CDR3 is CASSSAGAGGHSYNEQFF. The CDR3 DNA follows: TGCGCCAGCAGCTCCGCCGGGGCGGGGGGACACTCCTACAATGAGCAGTTCTTC.

The V call is TRBV19, the J call TRBJ2-4; the match to TRBD1 covers 8 bases. With V trimmed by 6 bases and J by 1 base, 5 bases remained unmatched. CDR1 is LNHDA and CDR2 is SQIVND in the germline V gene (reference sequence). The CDR3 has 15 residues. CDR3 sequence reads: CASRRQGAAKNIQYF. The CDR3 nucleotides read TGTGCCAGTAGGCGGCAGGGGGCCGCCAAAAACATTCAGTACTTC.

As for this clone: Distinct nucleotide sequences in the sample also encode this CDR3. The V call is TRBV7-3, the J call TRBJ1-1; 8 bases match TRBD1. The CDR3 contains 15 residues. With 5 bases clipped from V and 1 base from J, the junction kept 6 bases outside the gene matches. The V gene's germline CDR1 is SGHTA and CDR2 FQGTGA. DNA for the CDR3: TGTGCCAGCAGCCCAAGGACAGGGTCGAACACTGAAGCTTTCTTT. Encoded protein: CASSPRTGSNTEAFF.

The chain employs TRBV11-3 and TRBJ2-1; 11 nucleotides match TRBD1. V shed 2 bases and J 7 bases; nucleotides not matched to a gene: 7. From germline, CDR1 is SGHNT and CDR2 YENEEA. CDR3 length: 16 residues. The CDR3 DNA follows: TGTGCCAGCAGCTTACCCGGACAGGGGGCTTTGAATGAGCAGTTCTTC. Translation gives CASSLPGQGALNEQFF.

The chain links TRBV5-6 to TRBJ1-1; 9 bases fit TRBD1. Germline assignment: CDR1 SGHDT and CDR2 YYEEEE. The V and J ends lost 1 base and 6 bases, in that order; junction bases with no gene match: 7. The CDR3 consists of 15 residues. The CDR3 region is CASSLPGTGRAEAFF. DNA of the CDR3: TGTGCCAGCAGCTTGCCCGGGACAGGGAGGGCTGAAGCTTTCTTT.

This clone was seen more than once but under ten times. The V and J genes are TRBV7-9 and TRBJ2-7, with a weak D call TRBD2 (7 bases). Germline CDR1 is SEHNR and CDR2 is FQNEAQ (reference sequence). Trimming removed 6 bases at V and 4 bases at J, with 13 bases between. This CDR3 comprises 13 residues. The CDR3 region has the DNA TGTGCCAGCAGGATACAGGGAGGGTACGAGCAGTACTTC. This codes for CASRIQGGYEQYF.

The J gene is TRBJ2-7, the V gene TRBV28, with D perhaps being TRBD1 or TRBD2 (7 bases each). CDR1 and CDR2 from the germline V gene are MDHEN and SYDVKM. The CDR3 is 14 residues long. Trimming took 2 bases from V and 2 from J, leaving 10 bases between them. In nucleotides, the CDR3 is TGTGCCAGCAGTTTACAGGGGGGGACCTACGAGCAGTACTTC. Protein product: CASSLQGGTYEQYF. Together with reference TRBV28 and TRBJ2-7, the CDR3 gives the full variable domain: DVKVTQSSRYLVKRTGEKVFLECVQDMDHENMFWYRQDPGLGLRLIYFSYDVKMKEKGDIPEGYSVSREKKERFSLILESASTNQTSMYLCASSLQGGTYEQYFGPGTRLTVT.

This rearrangement joins TRBV10-3 to TRBJ2-1; D is perhaps TRBD1 or TRBD2 (5 bases each). Germline CDR1 is ENHRY and CDR2 is SYGVKD. The CDR3 consists of 16 residues. Trimming took 7 bases from V and 8 from J, leaving 24 bases between them. The CDR3 region has the DNA TGTGCCATCAATCCCGGGACCGTCCCTCCGTTTTATGAGCAGTTCTTC. Its translation: CAINPGTVPPFYEQFF.

This clone was counted between two and nine times. The chain has TRBV7-2 and TRBJ2-1; unclear D gene. Germline CDR1 SGHTA, CDR2 FQGNSA. Between the trimmed V and J ends, which lost 5 bases and 5 bases, there was a span of 16 bases. This CDR3 contains 15 residues. The CDR3 loop reads CASSQEILPNNEQFF. CDR3 DNA sequence: TGTGCCAGCAGCCAAGAAATCCTCCCGAACAATGAGCAGTTCTTC.

In this sample, this clone turned up a few times. The chain has TRBV15 and TRBJ1-4; D is unresolved. Germline values: CDR1 LNHNV, CDR2 YYDKDF (reference sequence). V lost 6 bases to trimming and J lost 8 bases, with 13 bases between them. The CDR3 is 13 residues long. The chain's CDR3 is CATSNILGEKLFF. As DNA, the CDR3 is TGTGCCACCAGTAACATCCTGGGAGAAAAACTGTTTTTT.